Listed here is a single TCR beta chain. This clonotype was seen repeatedly, ten times or more. The target of this receptor is not known. The record has no base qualities; no much larger clone is one base away. This specimen belongs to a study of early T cells in non-severe SARS-CoV-2 infection listed by TCRdb under 2021. Regarding the complete study: Because TCR sequencing was done on bulk RNA from unsorted whole blood, the alpha and beta chains could not be paired.

Set within a cohort of healthcare workers in London, UK, this nested case-control study involved weekly PCR testing of nasopharyngeal swabs along with blood sampling. Healthcare workers were recruited between 23 and 31 March 2020, during the week of the UK lockdown, and were followed weekly for up to about 15 weeks. The CDR3 covers 15 residues, taking in both the cysteine and the phenylalanine. Only the CDR3 DNA is retained, 45 bases long and in frame from the first base. V is reduced by 4 bases and J by 4 bases, leaving a spacing of 13 bases between them. CDR1 and CDR2 were assigned from the germline V gene (reference sequence) as MNHEY and SMNVEV. The protocol used for the library was 5' RACE. The run used a NextSeq 500. To correct for sequencing error and PCR bias, the TCR library protocol tagged individual cDNA molecules with unique molecular identifiers. Both TCR alpha and beta chains were sequenced, and tight co-correlation was observed between alpha and beta sequence abundances in each sample. In the original analysis: Decombinator V4 was used to perform V gene, J gene and CDR3 annotation of TCR sequences. TCRs were defined as expanded if a significant change between any two time points was detected under a Poisson model with p below 0.0001. Abundances of TCRs were expressed as counts per million after normalisation to the total number of TCRs sequenced in each sample. MAIT TCRs were defined by TRAV1-2 paired with TRAJ12, TRAJ20 or TRAJ33, and iNKT TCRs by TRAV10 paired with TRAJ18. VDJdb, accessed on 1 November 2021, was searched for TCRs annotated for CMV, EBV and SARS-CoV-2, and TCRs annotated for more than one antigen were excluded. The raw public reads went through TCRdb reprocessing: fastp at Q25, MiXCR clone calling, in-frame beta chains kept. Entries that share a CDR3 protein sequence are merged under the most common genes and DNA. V and J calls and clone size were set by TCRdb, not the authors. The sample table contains roughly 25,000 distinct CDR3 sequences; only one count was recorded for 4% to 4.5% of them. Of the sample, approximately 4.7% is held by the ten largest clones.

Paper-wide results and their limitations: VDJdb matching was skewed toward anti-spike CD8 responses, so virus-specific expansions were likely underestimated and private and CD4 specificities were missed.

The sequence derives from an adult who was a healthcare worker with PCR-confirmed SARS-CoV-2 infection or an uninfected control (not recorded which). The sequencing sample was made of whole blood. The chain is encoded by TRBV27 joined to TRBJ1-4, with TRBD1 perhaps the D gene, on 5 matching bases. The CDR3 region has the sequence CASSWSGGGNEKLFF. The DNA reads as follows: TGTGCCAGCAGTTGGTCCGGGGGTGGTAATGAAAAACTGTTTTTT.